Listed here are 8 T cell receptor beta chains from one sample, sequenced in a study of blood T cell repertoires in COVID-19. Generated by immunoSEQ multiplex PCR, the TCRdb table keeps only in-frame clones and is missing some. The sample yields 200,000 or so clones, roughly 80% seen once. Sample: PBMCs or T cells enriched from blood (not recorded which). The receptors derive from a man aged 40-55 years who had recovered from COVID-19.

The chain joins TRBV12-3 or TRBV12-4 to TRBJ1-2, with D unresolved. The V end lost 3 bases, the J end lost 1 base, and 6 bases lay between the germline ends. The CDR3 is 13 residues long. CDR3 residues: CASSLGSNYGYTF. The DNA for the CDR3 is TGTGCCAGCAGTTTGGGCAGTAACTATGGCTACACCTTC.

As DNA, the CDR3 is TGTGCCAGCAGCTTAGCCCCAACAGGGGGGAACTATGGCTACACCTTC. Encoded protein: CASSLAPTGGNYGYTF. The chain employs TRBV7-2 and TRBJ1-2; 8 bases match TRBD1. This CDR3 spans 16 amino acids. Germline CDR1 reads SGHTA; CDR2 reads FQGNSA. V was pared by 0 bases and J by 2 bases, with 5 bases of the junction left unmatched.

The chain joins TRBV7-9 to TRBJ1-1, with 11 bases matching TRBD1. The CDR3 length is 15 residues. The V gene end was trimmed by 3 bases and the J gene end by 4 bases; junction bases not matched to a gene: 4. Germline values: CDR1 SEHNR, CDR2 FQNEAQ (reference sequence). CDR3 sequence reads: CASSFTGTGGTEAFF. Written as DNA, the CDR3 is TGTGCCAGCAGCTTTACCGGGACAGGGGGCACTGAAGCTTTCTTT.

This CDR3 reads CASSEGPRGSSYNEQFF. The CDR3 DNA reads as TGTGCCAGCAGCGAAGGTCCCCGGGGGAGCTCCTACAATGAGCAGTTCTTC. The chain combines TRBV5-4 with TRBJ2-1; TRBD2 might be the D (6 bases). In germline, CDR1 is SGHNT, CDR2 YYREEE (reference sequence). The CDR3 sequence is 17 residues long. Trimming stripped 4 bases from V and 0 bases from J, with 17 bases between.

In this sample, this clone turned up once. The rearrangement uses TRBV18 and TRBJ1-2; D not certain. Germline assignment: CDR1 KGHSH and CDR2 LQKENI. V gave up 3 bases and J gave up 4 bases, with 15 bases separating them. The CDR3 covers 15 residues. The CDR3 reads CASSPAGRVSYGYTF. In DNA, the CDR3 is TGTGCCAGCTCACCCGCGGGCCGCGTATCCTATGGCTACACCTTC.

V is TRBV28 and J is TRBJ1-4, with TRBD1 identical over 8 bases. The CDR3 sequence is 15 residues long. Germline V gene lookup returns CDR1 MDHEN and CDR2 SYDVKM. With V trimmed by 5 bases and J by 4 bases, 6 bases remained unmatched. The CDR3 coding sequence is TGTGCCAGCAGTATCGGACAGGGTGGTAATGAAAAACTGTTTTTT. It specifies CASSIGQGGNEKLFF.

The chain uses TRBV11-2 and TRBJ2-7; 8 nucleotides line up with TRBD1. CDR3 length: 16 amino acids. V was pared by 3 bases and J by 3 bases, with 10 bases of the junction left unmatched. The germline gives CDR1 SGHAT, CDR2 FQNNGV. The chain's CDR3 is CASSFRTGRDLYEQYF. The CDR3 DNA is TGTGCCAGCAGCTTCCGGACAGGGAGAGATCTCTACGAGCAGTACTTC.

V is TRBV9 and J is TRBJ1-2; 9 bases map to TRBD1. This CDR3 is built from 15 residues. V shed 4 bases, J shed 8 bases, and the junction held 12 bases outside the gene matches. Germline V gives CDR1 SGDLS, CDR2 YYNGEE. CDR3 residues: CASSPGDRDKEGYTF. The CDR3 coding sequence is TGTGCCAGCAGCCCCGGGGACAGGGATAAGGAGGGCTACACCTTC.